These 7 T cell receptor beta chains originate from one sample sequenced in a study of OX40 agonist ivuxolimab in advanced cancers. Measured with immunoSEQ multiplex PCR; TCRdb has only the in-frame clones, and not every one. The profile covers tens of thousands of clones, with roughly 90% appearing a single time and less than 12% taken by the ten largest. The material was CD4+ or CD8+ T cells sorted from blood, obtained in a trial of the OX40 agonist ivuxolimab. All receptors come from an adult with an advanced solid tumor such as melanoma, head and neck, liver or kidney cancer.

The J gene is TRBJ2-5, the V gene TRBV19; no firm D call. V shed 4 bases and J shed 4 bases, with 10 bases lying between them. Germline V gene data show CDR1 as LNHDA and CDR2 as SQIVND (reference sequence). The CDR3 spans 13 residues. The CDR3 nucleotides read TGTGCCAGTAGTAGGGCAGCCCGAGAGACCCAGTACTTC. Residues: CASSRAARETQYF.

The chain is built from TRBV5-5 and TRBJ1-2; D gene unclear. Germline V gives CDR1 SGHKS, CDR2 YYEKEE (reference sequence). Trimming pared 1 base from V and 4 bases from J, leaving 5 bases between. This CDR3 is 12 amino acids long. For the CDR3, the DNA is TGTGCCAGCAGCTTGACGAGCTATGGCTACACCTTC. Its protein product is CASSLTSYGYTF.

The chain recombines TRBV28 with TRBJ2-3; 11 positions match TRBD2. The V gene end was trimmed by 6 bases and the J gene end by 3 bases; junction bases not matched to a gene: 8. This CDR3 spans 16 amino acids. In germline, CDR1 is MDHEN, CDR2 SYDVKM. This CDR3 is CASSFQLAGETDTQYF. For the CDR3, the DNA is TGTGCCAGCAGCTTCCAACTAGCGGGAGAAACAGATACGCAGTATTTT. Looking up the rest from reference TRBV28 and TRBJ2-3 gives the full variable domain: DVKVTQSSRYLVKRTGEKVFLECVQDMDHENMFWYRQDPGLGLRLIYFSYDVKMKEKGDIPEGYSVSREKKERFSLILESASTNQTSMYLCASSFQLAGETDTQYFGPGTRLTVL.

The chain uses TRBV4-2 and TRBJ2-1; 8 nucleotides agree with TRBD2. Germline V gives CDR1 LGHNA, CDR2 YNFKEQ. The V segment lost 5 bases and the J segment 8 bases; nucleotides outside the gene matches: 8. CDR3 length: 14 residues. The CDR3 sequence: CASSTKRERDEQFF. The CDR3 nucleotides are TGTGCCAGCAGCACAAAGCGGGAGCGGGATGAGCAGTTCTTC.

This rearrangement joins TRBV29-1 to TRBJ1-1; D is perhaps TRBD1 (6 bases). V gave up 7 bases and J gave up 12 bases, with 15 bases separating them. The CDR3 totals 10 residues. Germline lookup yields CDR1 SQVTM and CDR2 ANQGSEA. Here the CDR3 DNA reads TGCAGCGCCGGAGGGCAGGGGACTTTCTTT. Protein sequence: CSAGGQGTFF.

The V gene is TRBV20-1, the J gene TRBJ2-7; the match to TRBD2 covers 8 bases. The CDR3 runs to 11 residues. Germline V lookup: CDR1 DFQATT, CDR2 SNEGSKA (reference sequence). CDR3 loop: CSRGGVNEQYF. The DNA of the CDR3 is TGCAGCCGGGGGGGAGTTAACGAGCAGTACTTC.

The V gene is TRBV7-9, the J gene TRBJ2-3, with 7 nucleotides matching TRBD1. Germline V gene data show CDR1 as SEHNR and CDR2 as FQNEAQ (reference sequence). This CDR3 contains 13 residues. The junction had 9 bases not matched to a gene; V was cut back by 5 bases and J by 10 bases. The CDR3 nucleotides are TGTGCCAGCAGCGACCTCGACAGGGCCTCGCAGTATTTT. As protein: CASSDLDRASQYF.